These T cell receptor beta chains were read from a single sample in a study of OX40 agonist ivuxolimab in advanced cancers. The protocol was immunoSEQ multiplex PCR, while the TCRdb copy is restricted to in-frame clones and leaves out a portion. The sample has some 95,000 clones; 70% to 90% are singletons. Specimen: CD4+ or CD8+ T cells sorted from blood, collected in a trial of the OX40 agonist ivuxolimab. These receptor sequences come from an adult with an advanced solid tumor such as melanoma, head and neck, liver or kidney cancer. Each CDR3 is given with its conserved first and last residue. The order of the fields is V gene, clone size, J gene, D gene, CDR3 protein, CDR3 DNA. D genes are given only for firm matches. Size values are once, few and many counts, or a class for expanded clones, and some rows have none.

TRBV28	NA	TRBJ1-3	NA	CASRIDRAGNTIYF	TGTGCCAGCAGGATCGACAGAGCTGGAAACACCATATATTTT
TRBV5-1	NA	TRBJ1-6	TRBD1	CASSPGQGNSPLHF	TGCGCCAGCAGCCCGGGACAGGGTAATTCACCCCTCCACTTT
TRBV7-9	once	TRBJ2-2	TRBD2	CASRPLAGGAGELFF	TGTGCCAGCAGACCTCTAGCGGGAGGGGCCGGGGAGCTGTTTTTT
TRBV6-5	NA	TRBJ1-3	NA	CASSYSSRASGNTIYF	TGTGCCAGCAGTTACAGTTCAAGGGCATCTGGAAACACCATATATTTT
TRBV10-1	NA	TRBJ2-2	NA	CAASGDRVGELFF	TGCGCCGCTTCGGGGGATAGAGTCGGGGAGCTGTTTTTT
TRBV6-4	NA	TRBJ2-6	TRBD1	CASSEFPTGTGGSGANVLTF	TGTGCCAGCAGTGAGTTCCCAACCGGGACAGGGGGCTCTGGGGCCAACGTCCTGACTTTC
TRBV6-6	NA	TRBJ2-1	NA	CASTRFLSWYNEQFF	TGTGCCAGCACACGGTTTCTGTCTTGGTACAATGAGCAGTTCTTC
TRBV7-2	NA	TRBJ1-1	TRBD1	CASSWDRGGTEAFF	TGTGCCAGCAGCTGGGACAGGGGAGGAACTGAAGCTTTCTTT
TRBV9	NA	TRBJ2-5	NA	CASSVEGAGGMETQYF	TGTGCCAGCAGCGTAGAAGGGGCAGGGGGGATGGAGACCCAGTACTTC
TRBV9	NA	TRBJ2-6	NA	CASSVIAGANVLTF	TGTGCCAGCAGCGTCATAGCTGGGGCCAACGTCCTGACTTTC
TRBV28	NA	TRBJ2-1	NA	CASSSNRLTGDEQFF	TGTGCCAGCAGTTCGAACAGACTCACTGGCGATGAGCAGTTCTTC
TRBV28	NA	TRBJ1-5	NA	CAGKTGTQPQHF	TGTGCCGGAAAAACAGGGACCCAGCCCCAGCATTTT
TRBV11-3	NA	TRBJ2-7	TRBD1	CASSRDRASYEQYF	TGTGCCAGCAGCCGTGACAGGGCGTCGTACGAGCAGTACTTC
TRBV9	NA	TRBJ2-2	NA	CASSVGSGELFF	TGTGCCAGCAGCGTAGGATCCGGGGAGCTGTTTTTT
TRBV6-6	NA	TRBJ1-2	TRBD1	CASLLTGGNYGYTF	TGTGCCAGCCTGTTGACAGGGGGTAACTATGGCTACACCTTC
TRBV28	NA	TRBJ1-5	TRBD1	CATRTLDRRHSNQPQHF	TGTGCCACCAGAACTTTGGACAGGAGGCATAGCAATCAGCCCCAGCATTTT
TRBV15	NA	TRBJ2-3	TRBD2	CATSRGQRGSTDTQYF	TGTGCCACCAGCAGAGGACAGCGGGGGAGCACAGATACGCAGTATTTT
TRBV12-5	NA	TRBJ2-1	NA	CASGLGTKPDEQFF	TGTGCTAGTGGTTTGGGGACGAAGCCGGATGAGCAGTTCTTC
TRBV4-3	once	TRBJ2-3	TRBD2	CASSQAPSGRVRNTQYF	TGCGCCAGCAGCCAAGCCCCTAGCGGGAGGGTTAGGAATACGCAGTATTTT
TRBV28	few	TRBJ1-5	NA	CASSFQSRLNQPQHF	TGTGCCAGCAGTTTCCAGTCCAGGCTAAATCAGCCCCAGCATTTT
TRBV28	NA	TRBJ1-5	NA	CASSPEGGGFQPQHF	TGTGCCAGCAGCCCCGAGGGGGGCGGGTTTCAGCCCCAGCATTTT
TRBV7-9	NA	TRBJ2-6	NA	CASSLVSGANVLTF	TGTGCCAGCAGCTTAGTCTCTGGGGCCAACGTCCTGACTTTC
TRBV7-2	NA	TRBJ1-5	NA	CASSRTYNSDQPQHF	TGTGCCAGCAGCCGGACGTATAATTCGGATCAGCCCCAGCATTTT
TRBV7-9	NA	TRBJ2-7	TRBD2	CAGTLLGTSGPYEQYF	TGTGCCGGCACCCTACTTGGGACTAGCGGACCCTACGAGCAGTACTTC
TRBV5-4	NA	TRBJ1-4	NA	CASSLDMGPNEKLFF	TGTGCCAGCAGCTTGGATATGGGGCCTAATGAAAAACTGTTTTTT
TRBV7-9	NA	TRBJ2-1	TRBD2	CASSLPPGGSYNEQFF	TGTGCCAGCAGCTTACCTCCGGGAGGATCCTACAATGAGCAGTTCTTC
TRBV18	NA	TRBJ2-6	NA	CASSPVRATGGANVLTF	TGTGCCAGCTCACCGGTCAGGGCAACAGGAGGGGCCAACGTCCTGACTTTC
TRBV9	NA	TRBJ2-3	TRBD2	CASSSTASGSGGQYF	TGTGCCAGCAGCAGTACCGCTAGCGGATCCGGGGGGCAGTATTTT
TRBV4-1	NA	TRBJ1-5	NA	CASSQGPGANQPQHF	TGCGCCAGCAGCCAAGGGCCGGGAGCCAATCAGCCCCAGCATTTT
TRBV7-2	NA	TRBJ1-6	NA	CASSLGPGMDSPLHF	TGTGCCAGCAGCTTAGGTCCAGGGATGGATTCACCCCTCCACTTT
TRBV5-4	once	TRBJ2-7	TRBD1	CASSPTDRVMSYEQYF	TGTGCCAGCAGCCCGACCGACAGGGTAATGAGCTACGAGCAGTACTTC
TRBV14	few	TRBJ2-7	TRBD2	CASNLAGGYEQYF	TGTGCCAGCAACCTAGCGGGAGGGTACGAGCAGTACTTC
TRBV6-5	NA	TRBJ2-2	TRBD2	CATGGLAGELFF	TGTGCCACGGGGGGGCTTGCTGGGGAGCTGTTTTTT
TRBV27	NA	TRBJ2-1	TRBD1	CASSSYSGTGNYNEQFF	TGTGCCAGCAGTAGCTATTCCGGGACAGGGAACTACAATGAGCAGTTCTTC
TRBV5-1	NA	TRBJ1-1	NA	CASSLVDNTEAFF	TGCGCCAGCAGCTTGGTTGACAACACTGAAGCTTTCTTT
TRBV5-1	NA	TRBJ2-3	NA	CASTGVTDTQYF	TGCGCCAGCACGGGGGTAACAGATACGCAGTATTTT
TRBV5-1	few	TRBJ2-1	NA	CASSLLRDNNEQFF	TGCGCCAGCAGCTTGCTCCGGGACAACAATGAGCAGTTCTTC
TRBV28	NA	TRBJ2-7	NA	CASSPSLFLSYEQYF	TGTGCCAGCAGTCCTTCACTATTCCTCTCCTACGAGCAGTACTTC
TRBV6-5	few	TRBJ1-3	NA	CASSYSSGNTIYF	TGTGCCAGCAGTTACTCGTCTGGAAACACCATATATTTT
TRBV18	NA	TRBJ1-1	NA	CASSLAGPRWDEAFF	TGTGCCAGCTCACTGGCGGGCCCGCGGTGGGATGAAGCTTTCTTT
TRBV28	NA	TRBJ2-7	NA	CASSLFLAGNYEQYF	TGTGCCAGCAGTTTATTTCTAGCCGGGAACTACGAGCAGTACTTC
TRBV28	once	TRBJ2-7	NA	CASSDVNGYEQYF	TGTGCCAGCAGTGACGTTAACGGTTACGAGCAGTACTTC
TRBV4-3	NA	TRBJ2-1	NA	CASSQGASFGNEQFF	TGCGCCAGCAGCCAAGGTGCTAGCTTCGGCAATGAGCAGTTCTTC
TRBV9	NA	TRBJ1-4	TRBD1	CASSDGDRSEKLFF	TGTGCCAGCAGCGATGGGGACAGAAGTGAAAAACTGTTTTTT
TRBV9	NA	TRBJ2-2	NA	CASSARGADTGELFF	TGTGCCAGCAGCGCGAGGGGTGCGGACACCGGGGAGCTGTTTTTT
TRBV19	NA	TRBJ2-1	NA	CASTSGVRAEQFF	NA